The rows below give T cell receptor beta chains drawn from one sample of a study of control samples from healthy donors and cancer patients. Data came from immunoSEQ multiplex PCR; TCRdb stores just in-frame clones and leaves some out. Among around 110,000 clones listed, around 90% were seen once. Sequenced: blood. These receptors were collected from a woman in her 70s in good health. Each CDR3 is given with its conserved first and last residue. The D gene is left open where the match is weak. Clone size is stated in some rows and not others, as once, few, many or a class when expanded.

clone_size: .
j_call: TRBJ2-1
d_call: TRBD2
v_call: TRBV12-3/TRBV12-4
cdr3_aa: CASSPSGGEQFF
cdr3_nt: TGTGCCAGCAGTCCTAGCGGGGGTGAGCAGTTCTTC

clone_size: .
j_call: TRBJ1-5
d_call: TRBD1
v_call: TRBV9
cdr3_aa: CASSVGDRGIQPQHF
cdr3_nt: TGTGCCAGCAGCGTAGGAGACAGGGGGATTCAGCCCCAGCATTTT

clone_size: .
j_call: TRBJ2-1
d_call: .
v_call: TRBV5-4
cdr3_aa: CASSLGGSSYNEQFF
cdr3_nt: TGTGCCAGCAGCTTGGGGGGGAGCTCCTACAATGAGCAGTTCTTC

clone_size: .
j_call: TRBJ2-2
d_call: .
v_call: TRBV9
cdr3_aa: CASSVEGGGAPGELFF
cdr3_nt: TGTGCCAGCAGCGTAGAGGGAGGGGGGGCCCCCGGGGAGCTGTTTTTT

clone_size: once
j_call: TRBJ1-1
d_call: TRBD1
v_call: TRBV3-1/TRBV3-2
cdr3_aa: CASSQAGGRGLYTEAFF
cdr3_nt: TGTGCCAGCAGCCAAGCGGGGGGCAGGGGGCTTTACACTGAAGCTTTCTTT

clone_size: .
j_call: TRBJ2-3
d_call: .
v_call: TRBV24-1
cdr3_aa: CATSDSASGTYTSTDTQYF
cdr3_nt: TGTGCCACCAGTGATTCTGCCTCCGGGACATATACTAGCACAGATACGCAGTATTTT

clone_size: .
j_call: TRBJ1-2
d_call: .
v_call: TRBV3-1/TRBV3-2
cdr3_aa: CASSPLSTGSTNYGYTF
cdr3_nt: TGTGCCAGCAGCCCCCTCAGTACAGGATCCACTAACTATGGCTACACCTTC

clone_size: .
j_call: TRBJ1-2
d_call: TRBD1
v_call: TRBV5-1
cdr3_aa: CASSLVTGVEGYTF
cdr3_nt: TGCGCCAGCAGCTTGGTAACAGGGGTGGAGGGCTACACCTTC

clone_size: .
j_call: TRBJ2-1
d_call: .
v_call: TRBV24-1
cdr3_aa: CATSDKNSSIYNEQFF
cdr3_nt: TGTGCCACCAGTGACAAAAACTCGAGTATCTACAATGAGCAGTTCTTC

clone_size: .
j_call: TRBJ2-7
d_call: TRBD1
v_call: TRBV18
cdr3_aa: CASLQRNRDRGVGEQYF
cdr3_nt: TGTGCCAGCTTACAGAGGAACCGGGACAGGGGGGTAGGAGAGCAGTACTTC

clone_size: .
j_call: TRBJ1-2
d_call: .
v_call: TRBV27
cdr3_aa: CASRTGGGYYGYTF
cdr3_nt: TGTGCCAGCCGTACCGGTGGGGGTTACTATGGCTACACCTTC

clone_size: .
j_call: TRBJ1-1
d_call: TRBD1
v_call: TRBV23-1
cdr3_aa: CATRGGGTEAFF
cdr3_nt: TGCGCCACCAGGGGGGGCGGCACTGAAGCTTTCTTT

clone_size: once
j_call: TRBJ2-3
d_call: .
v_call: TRBV5-1
cdr3_aa: CASSQVTLSTDTQYF
cdr3_nt: TGCGCCAGCAGCCAAGTTACATTAAGCACAGATACGCAGTATTTT

clone_size: .
j_call: TRBJ1-2
d_call: .
v_call: TRBV15
cdr3_aa: CATSWSGSNYGYTF
cdr3_nt: TGTGCCACCAGCTGGAGCGGATCTAACTATGGCTACACCTTC

clone_size: .
j_call: TRBJ1-2
d_call: TRBD1
v_call: TRBV18
cdr3_aa: CASSPPGQGVSGYTF
cdr3_nt: TGTGCCAGCTCACCCCCGGGACAGGGGGTGTCTGGCTACACCTTC

clone_size: .
j_call: TRBJ1-4
d_call: .
v_call: TRBV6-6
cdr3_aa: CASRLGPPVKKLFF
cdr3_nt: TGTGCCAGCAGATTGGGACCGCCAGTGAAAAAACTGTTTTTT

clone_size: once
j_call: TRBJ2-5
d_call: .
v_call: TRBV2
cdr3_aa: CASSEVPGRETQYF
cdr3_nt: TGTGCCAGCAGTGAAGTTCCAGGGAGAGAGACCCAGTACTTC

clone_size: .
j_call: TRBJ1-6
d_call: .
v_call: TRBV19
cdr3_aa: CASSTRWNSPLHF
cdr3_nt: TGTGCCAGTAGTACCCGCTGGAATTCACCCCTCCACTTT

clone_size: .
j_call: TRBJ1-3
d_call: .
v_call: TRBV2
cdr3_aa: CASSERRVENGNTIYF
cdr3_nt: TGTGCCAGCAGTGAAAGGCGCGTCGAAAATGGAAACACCATATATTTT

clone_size: .
j_call: TRBJ1-5
d_call: .
v_call: TRBV7-6
cdr3_aa: CASSRGRGSGQPQHF
cdr3_nt: TGTGCCAGCAGCCGGGGCAGGGGATCGGGTCAGCCCCAGCATTTT

clone_size: .
j_call: TRBJ1-2
d_call: TRBD1
v_call: TRBV24-1
cdr3_aa: CATSETGGWGYTF
cdr3_nt: TGTGCCACCAGTGAGACAGGGGGCTGGGGCTACACCTTC

clone_size: .
j_call: TRBJ2-5
d_call: .
v_call: TRBV11-2
cdr3_aa: CASSSQETQYF
cdr3_nt: TGTGCCAGCAGCTCTCAAGAGACCCAGTACTTC

clone_size: once
j_call: TRBJ2-7
d_call: .
v_call: TRBV28
cdr3_aa: CASSAGTGEQYF
cdr3_nt: TGTGCCAGCAGCGCAGGGACGGGCGAGCAGTACTTC

clone_size: .
j_call: TRBJ2-2
d_call: .
v_call: TRBV14
cdr3_aa: CASRRQGGNVGELFF
cdr3_nt: TGTGCCAGCAGACGACAGGGAGGTAACGTCGGGGAGCTGTTTTTT

clone_size: .
j_call: TRBJ1-4
d_call: .
v_call: TRBV7-6
cdr3_aa: CASSLGVGRQLKLFF
cdr3_nt: TGTGCCAGCAGCTTAGGTGTGGGACGGCAGCTCAAACTGTTTTTT

clone_size: .
j_call: TRBJ2-1
d_call: .
v_call: TRBV20-1
cdr3_aa: CSAKKPHEQFF
cdr3_nt: TGCAGTGCTAAAAAACCCCATGAGCAGTTCTTC

clone_size: .
j_call: TRBJ2-2
d_call: .
v_call: TRBV19
cdr3_aa: CASSIGPIRYTGELFF
cdr3_nt: TGTGCCAGTAGTATAGGCCCTATCAGATACACCGGGGAGCTGTTTTTT

clone_size: .
j_call: TRBJ1-2
d_call: TRBD1
v_call: TRBV6-5
cdr3_aa: CATLKDRSYGYTF
cdr3_nt: TGTGCCACACTTAAGGACAGGTCCTATGGCTACACCTTC

clone_size: .
j_call: TRBJ1-2
d_call: .
v_call: TRBV18
cdr3_aa: CASSPTQESYGYTF
cdr3_nt: TGTGCCAGCTCACCCACCCAAGAGTCCTATGGCTACACCTTC

clone_size: .
j_call: TRBJ2-5
d_call: .
v_call: TRBV11-2
cdr3_aa: CASSSTSIGRLETQYF
cdr3_nt: TGTGCCAGCAGCTCCACTAGCATAGGACGGCTGGAGACCCAGTACTTC

clone_size: once
j_call: TRBJ1-2
d_call: .
v_call: TRBV10-3
cdr3_aa: CAIPGPAPYGYTF
cdr3_nt: TGTGCCATCCCAGGGCCGGCTCCCTATGGCTACACCTTC

clone_size: once
j_call: TRBJ2-2
d_call: .
v_call: TRBV18
cdr3_aa: CASSPQRSTGTLGTGELFF
cdr3_nt: TGTGCCAGCTCACCACAAAGAAGCACTGGGACGTTAGGAACCGGGGAGCTGTTTTTT

clone_size: few
j_call: TRBJ1-6
d_call: .
v_call: TRBV11-2
cdr3_aa: CASSLVSLEGRSPLHF
cdr3_nt: TGTGCCAGCAGCTTAGTTTCGTTGGAGGGAAGATCACCCCTCCACTTT

clone_size: .
j_call: TRBJ1-2
d_call: .
v_call: TRBV7-9
cdr3_aa: CASSSPAGANYGYTF
cdr3_nt: TGTGCCAGCAGCTCCCCCGCAGGTGCCAACTATGGCTACACCTTC

clone_size: .
j_call: TRBJ1-4
d_call: .
v_call: TRBV3-1/TRBV3-2
cdr3_aa: CASSQERARGGEKLFF
cdr3_nt: TGTGCCAGCAGCCAAGAAAGGGCCAGGGGAGGAGAAAAACTGTTTTTT

clone_size: .
j_call: TRBJ1-5
d_call: .
v_call: TRBV11-2
cdr3_aa: CASSPGRVGNQPQHF
cdr3_nt: TGTGCCAGCAGCCCCGGGCGGGTCGGAAATCAGCCCCAGCATTTT

clone_size: .
j_call: TRBJ1-3
d_call: TRBD1
v_call: TRBV9
cdr3_aa: CASSPRTGGRSGNTIYF
cdr3_nt: TGTGCCAGCAGCCCCCGGACAGGGGGACGCTCTGGAAACACCATATATTTT

clone_size: once
j_call: TRBJ1-5
d_call: .
v_call: TRBV15
cdr3_aa: CATSRGDDQPQHF
cdr3_nt: TGTGCCACCAGCCGCGGGGACGATCAGCCCCAGCATTTT

clone_size: .
j_call: TRBJ2-3
d_call: .
v_call: TRBV20-1
cdr3_aa: CSATSTDTQYF
cdr3_nt: TGCAGTGCTACTTCCACAGATACGCAGTATTTT

clone_size: .
j_call: TRBJ1-1
d_call: .
v_call: TRBV6-5
cdr3_aa: CASSYGSKRTEAFF
cdr3_nt: TGTGCCAGCAGTTACGGATCCAAACGAACTGAAGCTTTCTTT